The next 21 T cell receptor beta chains were all read from a single sample in a study of identical twins. TCRdb reprocessed the 5' RACE reads with MiXCR, giving one entry per CDR3 protein. The sample records approximately 690,000 distinct CDR3 sequences, approximately 6.1% being singletons. Sequenced input: naive T cells sorted from blood. The source is a man younger than 35 in good health.

There are a few counts of this clonotype. J is TRBJ2-3 and V is TRBV24-1; 9 bases are shared with TRBD2. V was pared by 4 bases and J by 8 bases, with 9 bases of the junction left unmatched. The CDR3 totals 15 residues. CDR1 and CDR2 (germline): KGHDR, SFDVKD. The CDR3 DNA sequence: TGTGCCACCAGTGACCGGGGACTAGCTCGGGGTACGCAGTATTTT. Protein product: CATSDRGLARGTQYF.

This clonotype was detected ten times or more. The chain has TRBV5-1 and TRBJ1-1; tentative D call: TRBD1 (6 bases). CDR1 and CDR2 from the germline V gene are SGHRS and YFSETQ. V lost 4 bases, J lost 0 bases, and 10 bases lay in between. The CDR3 covers 14 residues. The DNA of the CDR3 is TGCGCCAGCAGCCCGGACAGCCTGAACACTGAAGCTTTCTTT. This codes for CASSPDSLNTEAFF.

This clonotype showed up many times. V gene TRBV4-2 combines with J gene TRBJ1-3; TRBD1 might be the D (5 bases). The CDR3 covers 17 residues. The V and J ends lost 0 bases and 0 bases respectively, with 12 bases between them. The germline V gene has CDR1 LGHNA and CDR2 YNFKEQ. CDR3: CASSQDTGAASGNTIYF. Here the CDR3 DNA reads TGTGCCAGCAGCCAAGATACCGGGGCTGCCTCTGGAAACACCATATATTTT.

In this sample, this clonotype turned up many times. The CDR3 DNA follows: TGTGCCACCAAAAAGGGGACTAGCGGGAGAAATGAGCAGTTCTTC. Protein sequence: CATKKGTSGRNEQFF. The chain recombines TRBV13 with TRBJ2-1, with 14 bases matching TRBD2. The CDR3 is 15 amino acids. Trimming cost V 10 bases and J 7 bases; bases outside gene matches: 9. Looked up from germline, CDR1 is PRHDT and CDR2 is FYEKMQ (reference sequence).

This clonotype has more than one count but fewer than ten. CDR3 loop: CASSVGDRGLLSGYTF. CDR3 coding DNA: TGTGCCAGCAGCGTAGGGGACAGGGGCCTGCTAAGTGGCTACACCTTC. This chain connects TRBV9 to TRBJ1-2; the match to TRBD1 covers 10 bases. The CDR3 has 16 residues. V lost 0 bases to trimming and J lost 7 bases; unmatched junction nucleotides: 9. Germline V gives CDR1 SGDLS, CDR2 YYNGEE.

This clonotype occurred many times. The chain links TRBV24-1 to TRBJ1-1; tentatively, D is TRBD1 (6 bases). In germline, CDR1 is KGHDR, CDR2 SFDVKD. CDR3 size: 16 residues. Trimming shortened V by 8 bases and J by 1 base, and 19 bases separated the two germline ends. The chain's CDR3 is CATKGVGFGGNTEAFF. CDR3 sequence (DNA): TGTGCCACCAAGGGGGTCGGGTTTGGCGGGAACACTGAAGCTTTCTTT.

In its sample, this clonotype was seen many times. This rearrangement joins TRBV29-1 to TRBJ2-1, with TRBD1 identical over 11 bases. Germline V lookup: CDR1 SQVTM, CDR2 ANQGSEA. The ends lost 0 bases at V and 3 bases at J; junction bases unmatched: 4. CDR3 size: 16 residues. CDR3 residues: CSVEDGQGAIYNEQFF. The CDR3 DNA reads as TGCAGCGTTGAAGACGGACAGGGGGCTATCTACAATGAGCAGTTCTTC.

This clonotype showed up many times. This chain connects TRBV12-3 or TRBV12-4 to TRBJ2-2; a weak D match, TRBD2 (5 bases). V was cut by 4 bases and J by 1 base, with 7 bases left in between. The CDR3 runs 14 residues. As DNA, the CDR3 is TGTGCCAGCAGTTCCGCGGGGAACACCGGGGAGCTGTTTTTT. This translates into CASSSAGNTGELFF.

The sample holds many counts of this clonotype. The chain recombines TRBV20-1 with TRBJ1-1; 9 nucleotides line up with TRBD1. With V trimmed by 0 bases and J by 0 bases, 8 bases remained unmatched. The CDR3 extends over 17 amino acids. Germline V gives CDR1 DFQATT, CDR2 SNEGSKA (reference sequence). The CDR3 reads CSARDPGQGRVNTEAFF. DNA for the CDR3: TGCAGTGCTAGAGATCCGGGACAGGGAAGAGTGAACACTGAAGCTTTCTTT.

The V and J genes are TRBV6-2 or TRBV6-3 and TRBJ2-5; D is ambiguous. The germline gives CDR1 MNHEY, CDR2 SVGEGT. The ends were cut back, 0 bases at V and 1 base at J, with 6 bases in the middle. The CDR3 length is 14 residues. DNA for the CDR3: TGTGCCAGCAGTTACTCCAACTTCCAAGAGACCCAGTACTTC. The encoded protein is CASSYSNFQETQYF.

In DNA form, the CDR3 reads TGCGCCAGCAGTACAGTCAGTTATACGCAGTATTTT. It specifies CASSTVSYTQYF. The chain carries TRBV5-1 and TRBJ2-3; no reliable D call. Germline CDR1 reads SGHRS; CDR2 reads YFSETQ. There are 12 residues in the CDR3. V was trimmed by 5 bases and J by 7 bases, leaving 11 bases between them.

This clonotype was seen many times. The CDR3 DNA follows: TGTGCCAGCAGCCCTGGGACAGGTTCGGTAGAGACCCAGTACTTC. Translating gives CASSPGTGSVETQYF. The chain couples TRBV12-3 or TRBV12-4 to TRBJ2-5, with TRBD1 matching 8 bases. CDR3 length: 15 amino acids. V was pared by 6 bases and J by 4 bases, with 10 bases of the junction left unmatched.

This clonotype was counted a few times. One junction end does not reproduce the germline sequence, and a read error may be involved. This chain uses TRBV5-1 with TRBJ1-2, with 8 nucleotides matching TRBD1. The length of the CDR3 is 16 residues. Germline V CDR1 and CDR2: SGHRS, YFSETQ. CDR3 sequence: CASSGITGGISYGHTF. The CDR3, as DNA: TGCGCCAGCAGCGGAATTACAGGGGGTATTTCTTATGGCCACACCTTC.

Ten or more counts support this clonotype. The CDR3 protein is CASNRPGAGNTIYF. DNA for the CDR3: TGTGCCAGCAACCGGCCAGGGGCTGGAAACACCATATATTTT. V and J are TRBV5-5 and TRBJ1-3, with D possibly being TRBD1 (6 bases). The CDR3 sequence is 14 residues long. Germline lookup yields CDR1 SGHKS and CDR2 YYEKEE (reference sequence). V lost 6 bases to trimming and J lost 2 bases, with 12 bases between them. The full variable domain, its missing parts supplied by reference TRBV5-5 and TRBJ1-3, is DAGVTQSPTHLIKTRGQQVTLRCSPISGHKSVSWYQQVLGQGPQFIFQYYEKEERGRGNFPDRFSARQFPNYSSELNVNALLLGDSALYLCASNRPGAGNTIYFGEGSWLTVV.

V and J are TRBV6-5 and TRBJ1-4, with 8 bases that match TRBD1. The CDR3 consists of 15 residues. After removal of 5 bases from V and 5 bases from J, the junction contained 7 bases not matched to a gene. CDR1 and CDR2 from the germline V gene are MNHEY and SVGAGI. The DNA for the CDR3 is TGTGCCAGCAGTCACGGACAGGGCGGCAATGAAAAACTGTTTTTT. It translates to CASSHGQGGNEKLFF.

This clonotype was recorded at least ten times. The rearrangement joins TRBV7-9 to TRBJ2-4; possibly TRBD1 or TRBD2 for D (5 bases each). The germline gives CDR1 SEHNR, CDR2 FQNEAQ (reference sequence). This CDR3 contains 16 residues. Trimming took 1 base from V and 1 from J, leaving 11 bases between them. The CDR3 coding sequence is TGTGCCAGCAGCTTAGGAAGGGACCCGGCCAAAAACATTCAGTACTTC. This encodes CASSLGRDPAKNIQYF.

This CDR3 is CASSYPGETQSYEQYF. CDR3 sequence (DNA): TGTGCCAGCAGTTACCCCGGAGAGACACAGTCCTACGAGCAGTACTTC. The chain links TRBV6-5 to TRBJ2-7, with unresolved D. V lost 2 bases to trimming and J lost 1 base, with 15 bases between them. The germline V gene has CDR1 MNHEY and CDR2 SVGAGI. The CDR3 spans 16 residues.

About this clonotype itself: Sequence at one end of the junction differs from germline and may be a read error. The chain combines TRBV12-3 or TRBV12-4 with TRBJ2-2; D remains ambiguous. The CDR3 is 13 amino acids. The CDR3: CAGSSGNTGELFF. The DNA of the CDR3 is TGTGCCGGCAGTTCGGGGAACACCGGGGAGCTGTTTTTT.

CDR3 sequence reads: CASSLVGGWGQFF. DNA for the CDR3: TGTGCCAGCAGCTTAGTGGGGGGCTGGGGGCAGTTCTTC. The J gene is TRBJ2-1, the V gene TRBV11-3; the D call may be TRBD1 or TRBD2 (6 bases each). The length of the CDR3 is 13 residues. Between the trimmed V and J ends, which lost 1 base and 12 bases, there was a span of 13 bases. Germline V gives CDR1 SGHNT, CDR2 YENEEA.

The genes are TRBV11-2 and TRBJ2-1, with 14 nucleotides matching TRBD2. The V and J ends lost 0 bases and 10 bases, in that order; junction bases with no gene match: 2. The germline CDR1 and CDR2 sequences are SGHAT and FQNNGV. This CDR3 region has 15 residues. This CDR3 is CASSLEGLAGEEQFF. DNA for the CDR3: TGTGCCAGCAGCTTAGAGGGACTAGCGGGAGAAGAGCAGTTCTTC.

The chain uses TRBV3-1 and TRBJ2-5; a weak D match, TRBD2 (6 bases). The CDR3 has 16 residues. The germline V and J ends were trimmed by 6 bases and 10 bases, with 27 bases remaining between them. The germline V gene has CDR1 LGHDT and CDR2 YNNKEL (reference sequence). CDR3 sequence (DNA): TGTGCCAGCAGGCCGAGGAGGGGACTGGGACCGGGGGACCAGTACTTC. Amino acids: CASRPRRGLGPGDQYF.